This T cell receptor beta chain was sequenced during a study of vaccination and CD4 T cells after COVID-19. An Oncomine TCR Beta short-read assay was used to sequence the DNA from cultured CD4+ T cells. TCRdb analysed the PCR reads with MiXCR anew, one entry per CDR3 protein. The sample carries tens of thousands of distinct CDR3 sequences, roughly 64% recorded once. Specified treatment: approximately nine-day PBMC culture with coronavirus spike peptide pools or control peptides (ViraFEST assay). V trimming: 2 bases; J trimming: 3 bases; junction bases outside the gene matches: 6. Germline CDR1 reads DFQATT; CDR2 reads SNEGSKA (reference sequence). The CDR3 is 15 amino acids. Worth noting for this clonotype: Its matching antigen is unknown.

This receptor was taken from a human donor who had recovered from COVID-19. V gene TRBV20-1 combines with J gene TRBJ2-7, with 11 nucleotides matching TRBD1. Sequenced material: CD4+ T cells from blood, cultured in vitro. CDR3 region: CSARPDRGHDYEQYF. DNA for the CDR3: TGCAGTGCTAGACCGGACAGGGGGCATGACTACGAGCAGTACTTC.